This T cell receptor (beta chain) was profiled in a study of shared T cell receptors in the human thymus. Here immunoSEQ multiplex PCR was the method, and the copy in TCRdb shows in-frame clones only, minus some. Found here are approximately 400,000 clones, 85% to 95% of them singletons; the top ten hold about 0.02%. The germline V gene has CDR1 MDHEN and CDR2 SYDVKM. Trimming shortened V by 6 bases and J by 3 bases, and 20 bases separated the two germline ends. The CDR3 covers 16 residues. The source material was thymocytes. The clonotype was recovered from a human donor. The chain links TRBV28 to TRBJ1-2; D not certain. The CDR3 nucleotides are TGTGCCAGCAGCTCCAAAAGGCGAAGGGAAGACTATGGCTACACCTTC. This encodes CASSSKRRREDYGYTF.